Below, 27 T cell receptor beta chains from the same sample are listed, as sequenced in a study of blood T cell repertoires in COVID-19 (dated by TCRdb to the early 2020s). The protocol used for the library was the immunoSEQ multiplex PCR assay. In its TCRdb copy, this immuneACCESS table keeps in-frame sequences only and misses some clones. Where compared with another copy, unresolved V genes explain less than half of these, and the others have no known cause. Recorded for this sample are 250,000 to 300,000 clones; approximately 87% of them occurred a single time. The top ten constitute around 12% of the sample. Sample: peripheral blood. Source of these receptors: a woman aged 25 to 39 with COVID-19, enrolled during active disease.

This clone has a single count. The chain employs TRBV4-2 and TRBJ2-7, with 7 bases that match TRBD2. The CDR3 sequence is 15 residues long. Germline V gene lookup returns CDR1 LGHNA and CDR2 YNFKEQ. Trimming at V came to 0 bases and at J to 4 bases, leaving 6 bases not matched to a gene. In DNA form, the CDR3 reads TGTGCCAGCAGCCAAGAGGGACTACCCGTATACGAGCAGTACTTC. Translated, it gives CASSQEGLPVYEQYF.

The rearrangement joins TRBV19 to TRBJ1-2; 7 nucleotides agree with TRBD1. Unmatched junction bases numbered 4, after V lost 7 bases and J lost 2 bases. Germline V gene sequence: CDR1 LNHDA, CDR2 SQIVND (reference sequence). The CDR3 is made up of 13 amino acids. CDR3: CASIGTANYGYTF. In DNA form, the CDR3 reads TGTGCCAGTATTGGGACAGCAAACTATGGCTACACCTTC.

This chain connects TRBV6-5 to TRBJ2-1; 9 bases are a match to TRBD1. The germline gives CDR1 MNHEY, CDR2 SVGAGI. V dropped 7 bases and J dropped 12; count of bases not matched to a gene: 7. The CDR3 totals 12 residues. CDR3 in DNA: TGTGCCAGCAAAACAGGGGGCGCGGGGCAGTTCTTC. The encoded protein is CASKTGGAGQFF.

The chain combines TRBV11-2 with TRBJ2-7, with 7 bases matching TRBD1. The CDR3 loop spans 14 amino acids. The V gene's germline CDR1 is SGHAT and CDR2 FQNNGV. The V segment lost 8 bases and the J segment 2 bases; nucleotides outside the gene matches: 9. The chain's CDR3 is CASVSDRVPYEQYF. In DNA form, the CDR3 reads TGTGCCAGCGTATCTGACAGGGTTCCCTACGAGCAGTACTTC.

V usage is TRBV4-1 and J usage is TRBJ2-1, with TRBD2 identical over 10 bases. CDR3 length equals 16 residues. The V gene's germline CDR1 is MGHRA and CDR2 YSYEKL. After removal of 0 bases from V and 4 bases from J, the junction contained 3 bases not matched to a gene. The chain's CDR3 is CASSQDPTSGYNEQFF. The CDR3 nucleotides are TGCGCCAGCAGCCAAGATCCGACTAGCGGGTACAATGAGCAGTTCTTC.

Here the CDR3 reads CASSSPGQRNYGYTF. CDR3 in DNA: TGTGCCAGCAGCTCCCCGGGACAGAGGAACTATGGCTACACCTTC. The chain is built from TRBV5-6 and TRBJ1-2; 7 bases match TRBD1. V trimming: 3 bases; J trimming: 2 bases; junction bases outside the gene matches: 7. CDR3 size: 15 residues. The germline CDR1 and CDR2 sequences are SGHDT and YYEEEE.

CDR3 DNA sequence: TGTGCCAGCAGTAGGACAGGGGGGAATCAGCCCCAGCATTTT. Its translation is CASSRTGGNQPQHF. V and J are TRBV27 and TRBJ1-5, with 10 bases aligning to TRBD1. J was trimmed by 4 bases and V by 5 bases; bases with no gene match: 2. Germline V CDR1 and CDR2: MNHEY, SMNVEV (reference sequence). CDR3 length: 14 residues.

J is TRBJ1-2 and V is TRBV5-1; D is unclear. Trimming removed 5 bases at V and 1 base at J, with 12 bases between. This CDR3 is built from 14 residues. From germline, CDR1 is SGHRS and CDR2 YFSETQ. This chain's CDR3 is CASSPVVYNYGYTF. The CDR3 DNA follows: TGCGCCAGCAGTCCAGTGGTTTATAACTATGGCTACACCTTC.

This rearrangement joins TRBV7-2 to TRBJ1-2; D not certain. The germline V gene encodes CDR1 SGHTA and CDR2 FQGNSA. Deletions cut 1 base from V and 3 bases from J, with 6 bases between. The CDR3 has 13 amino acids. The CDR3 bases are TGTGCCAGCAGCTTAGGAAACTACTATGGCTACACCTTC. Its protein product is CASSLGNYYGYTF.

This clone showed up just once. V gene TRBV5-1 combines with J gene TRBJ1-2; a weak D match, TRBD1 (6 bases). V was cut by 5 bases and J by 6 bases, with 14 bases left in between. The germline V gene has CDR1 SGHRS and CDR2 YFSETQ. The CDR3 covers 13 residues. The CDR3 DNA reads TGCGCCAGCAGTACAGGGAGACTTGATGGCTACACCTTC. Encoded protein: CASSTGRLDGYTF. The variable domain in full, with the rest retrieved from reference TRBV5-1 and TRBJ1-2, is KAGVTQTPRYLIKTRGQQVTLSCSPISGHRSVSWYQQTPGQGLQFLFEYFSETQRNKGNFPGRFSGRQFSNSRSEMNVSTLELGDSALYLCASSTGRLDGYTFGSGTRLTVV.

The chain carries TRBV7-8 and TRBJ2-5; D is possibly TRBD2 (7 bases). The V gene's germline CDR1 is SGHVS and CDR2 FQNEAQ. CDR3 length equals 16 residues. V was clipped by 4 bases and J by 5 bases, with 20 bases between them. The CDR3: CASSYSRVGGQETQYF. For the CDR3, the DNA is TGTGCCAGCAGCTACTCTCGGGTGGGGGGGCAGGAGACCCAGTACTTC.

V gene TRBV9 combines with J gene TRBJ2-2; D is possibly TRBD2 (5 bases). Trimming cost V 5 bases and J 4 bases, with 21 bases left between them. CDR1 SGDLS and CDR2 YYNGEE come from the germline V gene. The CDR3 is 17 residues long. The CDR3 loop is CASRDSQARGSTGELFF. Here the CDR3 DNA reads TGTGCCAGCAGAGATTCCCAGGCTCGGGGTAGCACCGGGGAGCTGTTTTTT. The variable domain in full, completed from reference TRBV9 and TRBJ2-2, reads DSGVTQTPKHLITATGQRVTLRCSPRSGDLSVYWYQQSLDQGLQFLIQYYNGEERAKGNILERFSAQQFPDLHSELNLSSLELGDSALYFCASRDSQARGSTGELFFGEGSRLTVL.

CDR3 residues: CASSSSDGRGRGYTF. The CDR3 bases are TGTGCCAGCAGCTCTTCAGATGGCAGGGGAAGGGGCTACACCTTC. V usage is TRBV7-9 and J usage is TRBJ1-2; possibly TRBD1 for D (6 bases). This CDR3 is 15 amino acids long. Trimming cost V 4 bases and J 8 bases, with 20 bases left between them. In germline, CDR1 is SEHNR, CDR2 FQNEAQ (reference sequence).

The chain carries TRBV5-1 and TRBJ2-1; tentative D call: TRBD1 (6 bases). V was pared by 3 bases and J by 5 bases, with 15 bases between. The CDR3 loop spans 15 amino acids. CDR1 and CDR2 (germline): SGHRS, YFSETQ. CDR3: CASSWGMGADNEQFF. In nucleotides, the CDR3 is TGCGCCAGCAGCTGGGGGATGGGGGCCGACAATGAGCAGTTCTTC.

V usage is TRBV2 and J usage is TRBJ2-1; perhaps TRBD1 as D (6 bases). CDR3 length equals 15 residues. Per germline, CDR1 SNHLY and CDR2 FYNNEI. V was cut by 3 bases and J by 3 bases, with 12 bases left in between. CDR3 protein: CASSDTGTHYNEQFF. CDR3 coding DNA: TGTGCCAGCAGTGATACAGGGACACACTACAATGAGCAGTTCTTC.

There are a few counts of this clone. The CDR3 DNA reads TGTGCCATCAGAGACTCCTTGCTGTACACCGGGGAGCTGTTTTTT. It is translated as CAIRDSLLYTGELFF. The rearrangement uses TRBV10-3 and TRBJ2-2, with D unclear. This CDR3 comprises 15 residues. Trimming left V 6 bases short and J 3 bases short, with 14 bases between. The V gene's germline CDR1 is ENHRY and CDR2 SYGVKD.

V and J are TRBV5-8 and TRBJ1-1; D not resolved. This CDR3 is built from 14 residues. Trimming stripped 3 bases from V and 5 bases from J, with 14 bases between. Per the germline V gene, CDR1 is SGHTS and CDR2 is YDEGEE. CDR3 sequence (DNA): TGTGCCAGCAGCTCGTCGGGTGGCGGGACTGAAGCTTTCTTT. Amino acid sequence: CASSSSGGGTEAFF.

V and J are TRBV9 and TRBJ2-3; the D gene is possibly TRBD2 (5 bases). The CDR3 contains 16 residues. V lost 0 bases, J lost 4 bases, and 15 bases lay in between. The germline gives CDR1 SGDLS, CDR2 YYNGEE. CDR3 sequence (DNA): TGTGCCAGCAGCGTAGTTTTACAAGGGAGAGCAGATACGCAGTATTTT. Translating it yields CASSVVLQGRADTQYF.

This clone was observed once. V is TRBV5-5 and J is TRBJ1-2; perhaps TRBD1 as D (6 bases). This CDR3 comprises 13 residues. Per germline, CDR1 SGHKS and CDR2 YYEKEE (reference sequence). The V end was cut by 3 bases, the J end by 7 bases, with 13 bases between. The CDR3 region has the DNA TGTGCCAGCAGCTCCCGAAACAGGGTTGGCTACACCTTC. Its protein is CASSSRNRVGYTF.

The V gene is TRBV5-1, the J gene TRBJ2-7; tentatively, D is TRBD1 (5 bases). Germline CDR1 reads SGHRS; CDR2 reads YFSETQ. The CDR3 extends over 14 amino acids. The ends were cut back, 5 bases at V and 2 bases at J, with 14 bases in the middle. The CDR3 is CASRVGDSPYEQYF. The CDR3 DNA sequence: TGCGCCAGCAGGGTGGGCGACAGCCCCTACGAGCAGTACTTC. Full variable domain (rest looked up from reference TRBV5-1 and TRBJ2-7): KAGVTQTPRYLIKTRGQQVTLSCSPISGHRSVSWYQQTPGQGLQFLFEYFSETQRNKGNFPGRFSGRQFSNSRSEMNVSTLELGDSALYLCASRVGDSPYEQYFGPGTRLTVT.

CDR3 residues: CASRESGGPLDTQYF. In nucleotides, the CDR3 is TGCGCCAGCAGGGAAAGCGGGGGACCCCTAGATACGCAGTATTTT. The chain joins TRBV5-1 to TRBJ2-3, with 8 bases lining up with TRBD2. Germline V gene data show CDR1 as SGHRS and CDR2 as YFSETQ. CDR3 length: 15 amino acids. V lost 5 bases to trimming and J lost 5 bases; unmatched junction nucleotides: 10.

The rearrangement uses TRBV30 and TRBJ1-2; unclear D gene. This CDR3 region has 11 residues. V was cut by 5 bases and J by 2 bases, with 6 bases left in between. Germline assignment: CDR1 GTSNPN and CDR2 SVGIG (reference sequence). In DNA, the CDR3 is TGTGCCTGGTCAGGCAACTATGGCTACACCTTC. Translated: CAWSGNYGYTF.

The chain links TRBV19 to TRBJ2-1; 10 bases align to TRBD2. This CDR3 contains 16 residues. The germline gives CDR1 LNHDA, CDR2 SQIVND (reference sequence). The J segment lost 2 bases and the V segment lost 3 bases, leaving 4 bases of the junction unmatched. CDR3 sequence reads: CASSMGSGGTYNEQFF. The CDR3 DNA reads as TGTGCCAGTAGTATGGGTAGCGGGGGGACCTACAATGAGCAGTTCTTC. Based on the CDR3 plus reference TRBV19 and TRBJ2-1, the full variable domain is DGGITQSPKYLFRKEGQNVTLSCEQNLNHDAMYWYRQDPGQGLRLIYYSQIVNDFQKGDIAEGYSVSREKKESFPLTVTSAQKNPTAFYLCASSMGSGGTYNEQFFGPGTRLTVL.

The V and J genes are TRBV19 and TRBJ2-7; no firm D call. The V and J ends lost 3 bases and 2 bases respectively, with 5 bases between them. CDR1 LNHDA and CDR2 SQIVND come from the germline V gene (reference sequence). The length of the CDR3 is 12 residues. The CDR3 spells CASSIEPYEQYF. CDR3 DNA: TGTGCCAGTAGTATTGAGCCCTACGAGCAGTACTTC.

The rearrangement links TRBV2 to TRBJ1-1, with D perhaps TRBD1 (6 bases). The CDR3 has 13 amino acids. Germline V gene sequence: CDR1 SNHLY, CDR2 FYNNEI. V lost 6 bases and J lost 1, with 9 bases in between. CDR3 residues: CASRLQGNTEAFF. The CDR3 DNA sequence: TGTGCCAGCAGATTACAGGGGAACACTGAAGCTTTCTTT.

The rearrangement uses TRBV2 and TRBJ2-5; 10 nucleotides line up with TRBD2. Trimming cost V 10 bases and J 7 bases; bases outside gene matches: 12. Germline loops: CDR1 SNHLY, CDR2 FYNNEI. The CDR3 has 14 residues. This chain's CDR3 is CATRYSGGAGTQYF. In nucleotides, the CDR3 is TGTGCCACTAGATACAGCGGGGGGGCCGGGACCCAGTACTTC.

The chain recombines TRBV7-8 with TRBJ1-5; weak D call: TRBD1 (5 bases). Germline assignment: CDR1 SGHVS and CDR2 FQNEAQ. V dropped 1 base and J dropped 3 bases, with 10 bases sitting between them. This CDR3 region has 15 residues. CDR3 sequence: CASSLGGGNNQPQHF. The CDR3 DNA sequence: TGTGCCAGCAGCTTAGGCGGGGGAAACAATCAGCCCCAGCATTTT.